This T cell receptor (beta chain) was recovered during a study of cytomegalovirus exposure and HLA in healthy donors. Study conclusions and caveats: Some TCR beta chains (over 150 of them) were listed as cytomegalovirus-associated. Researchers reported that a few CMV-associated chains were confirmed in vitro as CMV antigen-specific.

Germline V gene lookup returns CDR1 SEHNR and CDR2 FQNEAQ (reference sequence). The CDR3 spans 12 residues. This clone was counted a single time. Its antigen is not identified. One junction end disagrees with the germline gene, perhaps due to a read error. The PCR had 60 Vbeta and 13 Jbeta primers. Sequencing was performed with immunoSEQ multiplex PCR; in TCRdb, only in-frame clones are kept and a portion is missing. The sample records some 95,000 clones, more than 60% being singletons. This clonotype was obtained from a man aged 45 to 65 in good health and CMV-seropositive. The chain uses TRBV7-9 and TRBJ2-7; either TRBD1 or TRBD2 may supply D (7 bases each). The specimen was PBMCs. The CDR3 DNA is TGTTCCAGCAGGGGGGGGCTAGACGAGCAGTACTTC. Translation: CSSRGGLDEQYF.